A selection of T cell receptor beta chains follows, all from one sample in a study of blood T cell repertoires in COVID-19. Sequencing was performed with immunoSEQ multiplex PCR; in TCRdb, only in-frame clones are kept and a portion is missing. The table records around 44,000 clones, around 81% of them present only once. Sequencing was done on a sample of peripheral blood. The receptor source for this set is a man aged 35 to 55 with active or convalescent COVID-19. CDR3s include the opening cysteine and the closing phenylalanine or tryptophan. Fields, in order: V gene, CDR3 length, CDR3 protein.

TRBV19,13,CASSIPGYNEQFF
TRBV30,15,CAWSTGQVSNQPQHF
TRBV2,15,CASSGLAGADNEQFF
TRBV9,14,CASSVKTGTDTQYF
TRBV4-2,18,CASSQVASAGGTGETQYF
TRBV30,14,CAWSIYGQQETQYF
TRBV5-4,15,CASSSPGQGAGEQYF
TRBV21-1,14,CASSTPVGAYEQYF
TRBV28,13,CASSLGLAGTQFF
TRBV19,16,CASSIRLTSGRSEQFF
TRBV9,15,CASSVAGLPNNEQFF
TRBV6-5,13,CASTAGKNYGYTF
TRBV12-3/TRBV12-4,13,CASSFGRNTEAFF
TRBV6-5,14,CASTELAGADTQYF
TRBV18,14,CASSHRQAQYGYTF
TRBV3-1/TRBV3-2,14,CASSQDRLNEKLFF
TRBV5-5,15,CASSLEAKSGDTQYF
TRBV30,13,CAWSPAVSYEQYF
TRBV6-4,13,CASSGLAGNEQFF
TRBV7-2,13,CASSPDRDYGYTF
TRBV28,15,CASSLRDRATGELFF
TRBV4-1,14,CASSHGRGQHEAFF
TRBV7-2,14,CASSPRTGVHEQYF
TRBV6-5,15,CASRDKGSGANVLTF
TRBV3-1/TRBV3-2,14,CASSLGRQRGELFF
TRBV4-3,14,CASSPGRVGGEQYF
TRBV10-3,13,CAIRETGEETQYF
TRBV6-5,12,CASSARGDTQYF
TRBV11-3,15,CASSLYMTGRSEAFF
TRBV30,15,CAWSVRGVGKETQYF
TRBV29-1,14,CSVDKGTGNYGYTF
TRBV2,13,CASTRLPSYEQYF
TRBV11-3,15,CASSLDGASTDTQYF
TRBV7-2,12,CASSWAQETQYF
TRBV19,13,CASSMWGDNEQFF
TRBV5-1,15,CASSLGRTGATEAFF
TRBV5-1,14,CASSLFGVGGELFF
TRBV5-1,16,CASSLTGIPDHYGYTF
TRBV30,13,CAWSEPGSSPLHF
TRBV5-6,13,CASSLGLQETQYF
TRBV14,16,CASSQEGLAIKNEQFF
TRBV5-1,15,CASSLDSAGPGGYTF
TRBV28,13,CASRMHGNTEAFF
TRBV11-2,15,CASAKTALTGNTIYF
TRBV18,13,CASSPVAPGELFF
TRBV14,15,CASSFTSGPEYEQYF